A selection of T cell receptor beta chains follows, all from one sample in a study of radiation and T cells in renal cell carcinoma. TCRdb's copy holds only in-frame clones and misses some; the assay was immunoSEQ multiplex PCR. The sample carries tens of thousands of clones, 81% recorded once. The specimen comprised blood, sampled from a patient whose treatment included radiotherapy and nephrectomy. The receptors here all came from a man aged 60-69 years with renal cell carcinoma. Each CDR3 is given with its conserved first and last residue. D genes are given only for firm matches. Clone size, where shown, is once, few, many, or a class for clones that have expanded.

TGTGCCAGTAGTCCACTGGGGTCCGCAGCTTTCTTT,CASSPLGSAAFF,.,TRBV19,TRBJ1-1,.
TGTGCCAGCAGCTTAGAGCTAGCGGGCAATGAGCAGTTCTTC,CASSLELAGNEQFF,TRBD2,TRBV11-3,TRBJ2-1,.
TGTGCCAGCAGCTTAGCGCGGAGGGAAGCTTTCTTT,CASSLARREAFF,.,TRBV11-1,TRBJ1-1,.
TGTGCCACCAGCAGCCCCCTTCGCGGGGAAGGCTTCGCTAACTATGGCTACACCTTC,CATSSPLRGEGFANYGYTF,.,TRBV15,TRBJ1-2,.
TGCGCCAGCAGTGAGTCGGGCAGGGACTATGGCTACACCTTC,CASSESGRDYGYTF,.,TRBV10-1,TRBJ1-2,.
TGTGCCAGCAGCTTTTGGAGTAATGAAAAACTGTTTTTT,CASSFWSNEKLFF,.,TRBV7-2,TRBJ1-4,.
TGTGCCAGCAGTAGCGGGTTCTCCTACAATGAGCAGTTCTTC,CASSSGFSYNEQFF,.,TRBV6-6,TRBJ2-1,.
TGTGCCAGCTCACCTCGTGGGACAGGGGAAGCGTCTGGAAACACCATATATTTT,CASSPRGTGEASGNTIYF,TRBD1,TRBV18,TRBJ1-3,.
TGTGCCAGCAGAGCAGACAGGGGGCTCGGTGAAGCTTTCTTT,CASRADRGLGEAFF,TRBD1,TRBV6-1,TRBJ1-1,.
TGTGCCAGCAGCTTGGCCAGCGGGAGCCAGTACGAGCAGTACTTC,CASSLASGSQYEQYF,TRBD2,TRBV5-5,TRBJ2-7,few
TGTGCCAGCAGCTTAGAACGATTCAGGGACATTCAGTACTTC,CASSLERFRDIQYF,.,TRBV7-2,TRBJ2-4,.
TGCAGCGTTGAGGTCCCTCCGGGAGACACTGAAGCTTTCTTT,CSVEVPPGDTEAFF,.,TRBV29-1,TRBJ1-1,.
TGTGCCAGCGGTCGCGCGTCAGGCAATGAGCAGTTCTTC,CASGRASGNEQFF,.,TRBV7-9,TRBJ2-1,medium-sized
TGCAGCGTTCTGCTGGTGGGGAGATCCTACGAGCAGTACTTC,CSVLLVGRSYEQYF,.,TRBV29-1,TRBJ2-7,.
TGTGCCAGCAGCGACCAAGCGGGAGGGCGGACAGATACGCAGTATTTT,CASSDQAGGRTDTQYF,TRBD2,TRBV7-2,TRBJ2-3,.
TGTGCCAGCAGTTACTCGAGTAAAGGGACCTACGAGCAGTACTTC,CASSYSSKGTYEQYF,.,TRBV6-5,TRBJ2-7,.